Following are 12 T cell receptor beta chains from one sample sequenced in a study of shared clonotypes between healthy human individuals (dated by TCRdb to the early 2020s). The method behind the library was the immunoSEQ multiplex PCR assay. What TCRdb holds here is the immuneACCESS table cut down to in-frame rearrangements. Part of the clones is not present; checked against another copy, under half of the missing clones reflect an unresolved V gene, and the others are unexplained. In all, the sample holds about 580,000 clones, and 95% to 98% of those were seen once. The ten largest clones represent more than 0.3% of the sample. CD8 naive samples consisted of CD45RO-negative cells that were positively selected for CCR7, yielding a CD45RA+CCR7+ population without TemRA cells. The sequenced sample was naive CD8+ T cells sorted from blood. Taken with the paper, the label for cell subset or site translates to: CD45RA+CCR7+. These receptors were collected from a man in his thirties or forties in good health.

A single count supports this clone. The chain has TRBV27 and TRBJ2-2; no clear D. The CDR3 is made up of 12 amino acids. Germline V gene sequence: CDR1 MNHEY, CDR2 SMNVEV (reference sequence). Trimming pared 5 bases from V and 6 bases from J, leaving 7 bases between. The CDR3 nucleotides read TGTGCCAGCAGTATAGGAGCCGGGGAGCTGTTTTTT. It translates to CASSIGAGELFF.

This clone was found once. The chain has TRBV7-9 and TRBJ2-1; 10 nucleotides agree with TRBD2. With 3 bases clipped from V and 10 bases from J, the junction kept 12 bases outside the gene matches. CDR1 is SEHNR, CDR2 FQNEAQ, per germline (reference sequence). The CDR3 extends over 16 amino acids. In DNA form, the CDR3 reads TGTGCCAGCAGCTTTCCGGCTAGCGGGAGTTTCCGGGAGCAGTTCTTC. Protein sequence: CASSFPASGSFREQFF.

This chain uses TRBV6-5 with TRBJ1-5, with D hard to call. V gave up 5 bases and J gave up 5 bases, with 16 bases separating them. The CDR3 totals 15 residues. The germline V gene encodes CDR1 MNHEY and CDR2 SVGAGI. The CDR3 coding sequence is TGTGCCAGCAGTAACACTGTCGCTGGGCATCAGCCCCAGCATTTT. Translation: CASSNTVAGHQPQHF.

This chain's CDR3 is CASSLGQGGNQPQHF. In DNA form, the CDR3 reads TGTGCCAGCAGCTTAGGACAGGGTGGCAATCAGCCCCAGCATTTT. V and J are TRBV11-2 and TRBJ1-5, with TRBD1 identical over 7 bases. Germline CDR1 reads SGHAT; CDR2 reads FQNNGV. The CDR3 extends over 15 amino acids. Trimming removed 1 base from V and 2 bases from J; junction bases left unmatched: 2. Looking up the rest from reference TRBV11-2 and TRBJ1-5 gives the full variable domain: EAGVAQSPRYKIIEKRQSVAFWCNPISGHATLYWYQQILGQGPKLLIQFQNNGVVDDSQLPKDRFSAERLKGVDSTLKIQPAKLEDSAVYLCASSLGQGGNQPQHFGDGTRLSIL.

The V call is TRBV9, the J call TRBJ1-3; D perhaps matches TRBD1 (5 bases). Per the germline V gene, CDR1 is SGDLS and CDR2 is YYNGEE. The V and J ends lost 4 bases and 4 bases respectively, with 9 bases between them. This CDR3 is built from 13 residues. DNA for the CDR3: TGTGCCAGCAGCTCAGGGTCGGGAAACACCATATATTTT. Encoded protein: CASSSGSGNTIYF.

The rearrangement uses TRBV11-2 and TRBJ2-7; D tentatively reads TRBD1 or TRBD2 (5 bases each). V dropped 4 bases and J dropped 3 bases, with 19 bases sitting between them. The CDR3 extends over 16 amino acids. Per the germline V gene, CDR1 is SGHAT and CDR2 is FQNNGV. CDR3 in amino acids: CASSSRDGLLFYEQYF. CDR3 DNA sequence: TGTGCCAGCAGCTCCCGGGACGGACTTTTATTCTACGAGCAGTACTTC.

This clone is a singleton in its sample. The rearrangement uses TRBV6-6 and TRBJ2-3; 7 bases line up with TRBD2. This CDR3 is 14 amino acids long. J lost 8 bases, V lost 5 bases, and 10 bases had no gene match. Germline values: CDR1 MNHNY, CDR2 SVGAGI (reference sequence). The CDR3 reads CASSTEGGRATQYF. The CDR3, as DNA: TGTGCCAGCAGTACTGAGGGCGGGAGAGCTACGCAGTATTTT.

The V gene is TRBV6-1, the J gene TRBJ1-2; 12 nucleotides agree with TRBD1. The CDR3 loop spans 18 amino acids. From germline, CDR1 is MNHNS and CDR2 SASEGT. With V trimmed by 4 bases and J by 6 bases, 15 bases remained unmatched. The CDR3 protein is CASSARDRGLKTSDGYTF. In nucleotides, the CDR3 is TGTGCCAGCAGTGCCCGGGACAGGGGGCTAAAAACTTCGGATGGCTACACCTTC.

This clone has a single count. The sample carries other DNA sequences with the same CDR3. CDR3: CASSLGGHYEQYF. Here the CDR3 DNA reads TGTGCCAGCAGCTTAGGGGGCCACTACGAGCAGTACTTC. This chain connects TRBV7-9 to TRBJ2-7; possible D gene TRBD1, 5 bases. V dropped 1 base and J dropped 3 bases, with 7 bases sitting between them. The CDR3 length is 13 residues. Germline values: CDR1 SEHNR, CDR2 FQNEAQ (reference sequence).

V is TRBV18 and J is TRBJ2-7, with 7 bases that match TRBD1. The CDR3 loop spans 15 amino acids. V trimming: 3 bases; J trimming: 2 bases; junction bases outside the gene matches: 7. Germline-derived CDR1 and CDR2 are KGHSH and LQKENI. In DNA, the CDR3 is TGTGCCAGCTCACCCAAACAGGGGCCCACCTACGAGCAGTACTTC. This codes for CASSPKQGPTYEQYF.

The chain couples TRBV7-9 to TRBJ2-7, with TRBD1 identical over 8 bases. V lost 4 bases to trimming and J lost 3 bases; unmatched junction nucleotides: 5. Germline lookup yields CDR1 SEHNR and CDR2 FQNEAQ (reference sequence). The CDR3 length is 14 residues. The CDR3 protein is CASSYDRGYYEQYF. CDR3 nucleotide sequence: TGTGCCAGCAGCTACGACAGGGGATACTACGAGCAGTACTTC.

This clone was detected only once. This chain links TRBV11-2 with TRBJ2-6; 9 bases are shared with TRBD1. Germline CDR1 reads SGHAT; CDR2 reads FQNNGV. Germline trimming cut 7 bases from V and 0 bases from J; bases unmatched to any gene: 7. The CDR3 totals 17 residues. In DNA, the CDR3 is TGTGCCAGCACCGACAGGGGGACACACTCTGGGGCCAACGTCCTGACTTTC. Translating it yields CASTDRGTHSGANVLTF.